The 2 T cell receptor beta chains given below trace back to one sample, sequenced in a study of blood T cell repertoires in COVID-19. Here immunoSEQ multiplex PCR was the method, and the copy in TCRdb shows in-frame clones only, minus some. The table shows over 350,000 clones, with 80% to 90% occurring only once. Sequenced sample: peripheral blood. These receptors all come from a woman aged 25-40 years with active or convalescent COVID-19.

This clone was observed a handful of times. The gene calls are TRBV5-1 and TRBJ1-1; 8 bases are shared with TRBD1. J gave up 3 bases and V 2 bases, and 3 bases lay outside the gene matches. Germline V gives CDR1 SGHRS, CDR2 YFSETQ. The length of the CDR3 is 14 residues. The CDR3 sequence: CASSFTGGDTEAFF. The DNA of the CDR3 is TGCGCCAGCAGCTTTACAGGGGGGGACACTGAAGCTTTCTTT.

The gene calls are TRBV7-6 and TRBJ2-1; maybe TRBD2 (5 bases). The CDR3 totals 14 residues. Germline CDR1 and CDR2: SGHVS and FNYEAQ. V lost 2 bases and J lost 9, with 14 bases in between. DNA of the CDR3: TGTGCCAGCAGCTTATTTCGGGAAGATTCTGAGCAGTTCTTC. Protein sequence: CASSLFREDSEQFF.